Given below is one TCR beta chain in context. Its antigen is unknown. No much larger clone is present one base from it, and per-base qualities are unavailable. The donors were under 40 Caucasian individuals from Russia, aged 6 to 90 years, who were systemically healthy. Each donor gave around 9.9 milliliters of peripheral blood, collected into EDTA-treated Vacutainer tubes. Ficoll-Paque density-gradient centrifugation was used to isolate PBMCs, with at least 6 million per sample. Total RNA was extracted from PBMCs with Trizol reagent, with at least 5.5 micrograms obtained per sample. For every donor, an aliquot of PBMCs went through flow cytometry to measure the percentages of naive CD45RAhigh/CD27high T cells. This sample was included in a study of blood T cells in healthy people across ages (dated by TCRdb to about 2015). Looking at the study overall: In model experiments, template switching captured about one uniquely barcoded TCR beta cDNA molecule for every two T cells. Age-related changes in TCR beta repertoire diversity were measured in the study by deep sequencing normalized with unique cDNA molecular identifiers. Four age groups were formed from the donors: young (average approximately 15 years), middle-aged (just under 40), aged (around 68) and long-lived (around 82). Donors of different ages were randomly distributed across sequencing lanes to avoid experimental bias. Using the same blood draw, the study looked at two additional independent replicas of 1 million unique cDNA reads for two donors, one aged 18 to 29 and the other aged 80 or older.

Results the study describes overall, beyond this receptor: Conclusive comparison of naive and antigen-experienced compartments was prevented by the profiling of bulk unsorted PBMCs. Compared with the aged group, more naive CD4+ T cells, fewer expanded clones and increased TCR diversity were shown by the long-lived group, suggesting age selection. Estimates of total diversity based on one million sequenced T cells were considered lower bounds and underestimates. Observed TCR beta diversity per million T cells fell roughly linearly with age, and a significant reduction was already apparent by age approximately 41. Observed TCR beta diversity correlated strongly with the percentage of naive T cells measured by flow cytometry. Because the CMV infection status of the donors was unknown, age-related changes in expanded clonotypes may potentially have been confounded.

Library preparation was by 5' RACE. Sequencing was carried out with an Illumina HiSeq 2500. The second PCR ran for about 7 to 11 cycles and used a J-beta primer mix along with a sample-barcoded 5' primer. Each TCR beta cDNA molecule received a unique molecular identifier from a template-switch 5' adaptor carrying 12 random nucleotides. At least 3 million CDR3-containing paired-end reads were obtained from each sample. First-strand cDNA synthesis was performed from all RNA using the Mint cDNA synthesis kit, with priming by a TRBC-specific oligonucleotide. All cDNA was treated with uracil-DNA glycosylase and then went through a first 18-cycle PCR with the universal primers M1SS and BC2_uni_R. The original methods were these. Normalization of each sample was performed by random selection of 1 million high-quality reads, each carrying a distinct molecular identifier. Reads sharing molecular identifiers were discarded rather than binned into consensus sequences. MiTCR, set to a Q25 quality threshold and the strictest error-elimination algorithm, was used for CDR3 identification, clonotype clustering and error correction. A nonparametric unseen species model with Euler transformation was used to estimate lower-bound total TCR beta diversity. The public reads were reprocessed in TCRdb via fastp at Q25 and MiXCR, keeping in-frame beta chains. Rows with one shared CDR3 protein collapse into an entry with the most common genes and DNA. For this entry, the V and J calls and clone size follow TCRdb and not the study's own pipeline. The sample table lists roughly 860,000 distinct CDR3 sequences, around 62% of them with a count of one. Of the sample, 25% to 35% is held by the ten largest clones.

Relative to germline, V is 5 bases shorter and J is 4 bases shorter, with 11 bases between their ends. There are 12 amino acids in the CDR3, from cysteine to phenylalanine inclusive. Just the 36-base CDR3 DNA is kept, in frame starting at base 1. CDR1 SQVTM and CDR2 ANQGSEA are derived from the germline V gene. The receptor was derived from a man aged 25 to 45 in good health. The sequenced material came from blood. This receptor chain uses TRBV29-1 and TRBJ1-2; the D gene assignment is ambiguous. At the DNA level, the sequence is TGCAGCGTTCTTCGGTCCGGCTATGGCTACACCTTC. The encoded protein is CSVLRSGYGYTF. Reference TRBV29-1 and TRBJ1-2 genes cover what lies past the CDR3, so the full variable domain is SAVISQKPSRDICQRGTSLTIQCQVDSQVTMMFWYRQQPGQSLTLIATANQGSEATYESGFVIDKFPISRPNLTFSTLTVSNMSPEDSSIYLCSVLRSGYGYTFGSGTRLTVV.